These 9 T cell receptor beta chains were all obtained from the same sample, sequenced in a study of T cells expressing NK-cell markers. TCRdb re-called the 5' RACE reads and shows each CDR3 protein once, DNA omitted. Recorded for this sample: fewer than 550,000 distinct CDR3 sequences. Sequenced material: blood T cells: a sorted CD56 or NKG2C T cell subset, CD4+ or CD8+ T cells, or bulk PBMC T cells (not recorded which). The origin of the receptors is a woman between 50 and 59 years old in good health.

CDR3 protein: CASSLNRESYNEQFF. The chain couples TRBV5-1 to TRBJ2-1; TCRdb's D call, TRBD1, is unchecked because there is no DNA. This CDR3 is 15 amino acids long. The germline V gene has CDR1 SGHRS and CDR2 YFSETQ.

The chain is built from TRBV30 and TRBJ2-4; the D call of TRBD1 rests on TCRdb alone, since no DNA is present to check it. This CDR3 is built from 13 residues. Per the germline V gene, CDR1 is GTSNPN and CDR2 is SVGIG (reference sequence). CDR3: CAWSVQGVNIQYF.

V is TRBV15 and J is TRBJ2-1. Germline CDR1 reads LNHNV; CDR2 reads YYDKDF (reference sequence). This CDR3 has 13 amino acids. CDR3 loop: CATSRDGLGEQFF.

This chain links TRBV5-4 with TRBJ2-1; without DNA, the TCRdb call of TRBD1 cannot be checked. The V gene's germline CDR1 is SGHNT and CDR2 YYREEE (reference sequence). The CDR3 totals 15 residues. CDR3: CASSSGQGIMGEQFF.

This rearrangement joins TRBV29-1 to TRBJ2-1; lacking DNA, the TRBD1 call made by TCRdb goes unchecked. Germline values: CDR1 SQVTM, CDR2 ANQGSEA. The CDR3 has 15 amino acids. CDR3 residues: CSVLGTTRVYNEQFF.

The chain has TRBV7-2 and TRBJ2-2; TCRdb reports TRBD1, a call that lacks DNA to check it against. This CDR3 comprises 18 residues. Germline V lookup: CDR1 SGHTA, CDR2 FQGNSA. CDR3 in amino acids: CASFPIGGGLLNTGELFF.

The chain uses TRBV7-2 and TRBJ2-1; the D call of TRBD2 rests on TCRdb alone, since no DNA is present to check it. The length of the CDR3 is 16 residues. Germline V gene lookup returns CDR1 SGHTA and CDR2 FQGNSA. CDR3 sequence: CASSLGLAGGWAEQFF.

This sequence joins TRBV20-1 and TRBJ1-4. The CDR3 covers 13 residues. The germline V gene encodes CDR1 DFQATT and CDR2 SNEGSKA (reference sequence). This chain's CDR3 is CSAREGFGEKLFF.

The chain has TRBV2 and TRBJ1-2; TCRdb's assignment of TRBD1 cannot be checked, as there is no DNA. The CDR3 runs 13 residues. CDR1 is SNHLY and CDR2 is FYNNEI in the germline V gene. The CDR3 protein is CASSELPGTGYTF.